This record concerns one T cell receptor (beta chain) sequence. As yet, its antigen is unknown. CDR3 length: 15 amino acids. Germline V lookup: CDR1 SQVTM, CDR2 ANQGSEA. Trimming removed 7 bases from V and 1 base from J, with 19 bases in between. These data are taken from a study of beta chain features in type 1 diabetes. Study information: Roughly 98 million sorted cells were examined across all samples.

The authors reverse transcribed all of the isolated RNA, so sequencing captured expressed TCRB transcripts. The protocol was immunoSEQ multiplex PCR, while the TCRdb copy is restricted to in-frame clones and leaves out a portion. The table lists around 310,000 clones, around an eighth of them singletons. Every donor provided one heparinised blood draw, which averaged around 110 mL. Markers CD45RO/CCR7/CD25/CD127/CD95/CD27 served to sort CD4+ naive, central memory, regulatory and stem cell-like memory cells. Study-wide results and caveats: Shorter TCRB CDR3s, moderately but significantly so, marked every one of the four CD4+ subsets in Type 1 diabetes patients.

V gene TRBV29-1 combines with J gene TRBJ2-5; TRBD1 is a possible D gene (5 bases). The sample consisted of naive CD4+ T cells from blood. The sequence derives from a woman aged 18 to 35 with type 1 diabetes. In DNA, the CDR3 is TGCAGCGCACGACGTTCCATTGACAGCCAAGAGACCCAGTACTTC. Translated: CSARRSIDSQETQYF.